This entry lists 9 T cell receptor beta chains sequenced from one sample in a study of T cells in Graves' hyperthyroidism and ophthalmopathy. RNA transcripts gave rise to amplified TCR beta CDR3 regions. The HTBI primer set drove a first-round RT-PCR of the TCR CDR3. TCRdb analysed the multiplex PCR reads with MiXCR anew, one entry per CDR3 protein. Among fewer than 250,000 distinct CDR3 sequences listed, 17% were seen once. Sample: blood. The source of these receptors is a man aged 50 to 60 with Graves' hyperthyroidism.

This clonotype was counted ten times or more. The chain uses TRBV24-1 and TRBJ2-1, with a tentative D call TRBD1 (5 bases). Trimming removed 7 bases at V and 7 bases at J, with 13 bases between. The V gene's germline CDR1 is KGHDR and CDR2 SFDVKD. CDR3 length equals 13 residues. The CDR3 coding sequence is TGTGCCACCAGCAACCCAGGGCAGAATGAGCAGTTCTTC. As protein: CATSNPGQNEQFF.

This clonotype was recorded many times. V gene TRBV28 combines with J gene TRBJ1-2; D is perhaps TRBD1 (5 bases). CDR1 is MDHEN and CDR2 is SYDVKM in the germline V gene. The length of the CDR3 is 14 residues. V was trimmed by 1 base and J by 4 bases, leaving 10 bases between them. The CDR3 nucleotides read TGTGCCAGCAGTTTATCGACAGCGGTCTATGGCTACACCTTC. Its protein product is CASSLSTAVYGYTF.

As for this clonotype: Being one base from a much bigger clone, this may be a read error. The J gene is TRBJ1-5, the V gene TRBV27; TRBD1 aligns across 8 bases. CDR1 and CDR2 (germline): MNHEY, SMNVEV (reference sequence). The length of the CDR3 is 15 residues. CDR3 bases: TGTGCCAGCAGTCCCAGGACAGGGTTTAATCAGTCCCAGCATTTT. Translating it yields CASSPRTGFNQSQHF.

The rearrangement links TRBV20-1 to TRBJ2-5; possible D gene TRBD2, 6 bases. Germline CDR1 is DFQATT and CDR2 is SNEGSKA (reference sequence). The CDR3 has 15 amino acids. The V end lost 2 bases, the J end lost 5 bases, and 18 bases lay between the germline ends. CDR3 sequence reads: CSARIRGLSQETQYF. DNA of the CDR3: TGCAGTGCTAGAATAAGGGGACTCAGCCAGGAGACCCAGTACTTC.

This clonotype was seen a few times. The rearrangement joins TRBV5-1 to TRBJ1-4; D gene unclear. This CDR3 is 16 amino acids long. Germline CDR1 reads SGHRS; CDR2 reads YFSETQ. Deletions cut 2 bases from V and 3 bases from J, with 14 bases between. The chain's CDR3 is CASSLALRQANEKLFF. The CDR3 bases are TGCGCCAGCAGCTTAGCCCTGAGACAAGCTAATGAAAAACTGTTTTTT.

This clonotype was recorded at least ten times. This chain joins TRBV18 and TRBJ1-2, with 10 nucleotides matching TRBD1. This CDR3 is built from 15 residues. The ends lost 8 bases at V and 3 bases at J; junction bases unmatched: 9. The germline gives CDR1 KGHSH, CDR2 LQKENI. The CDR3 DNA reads TGTGCCAGCGTCCCACCGGGACAGGGGTACTATGGCTACACCTTC. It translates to CASVPPGQGYYGYTF.

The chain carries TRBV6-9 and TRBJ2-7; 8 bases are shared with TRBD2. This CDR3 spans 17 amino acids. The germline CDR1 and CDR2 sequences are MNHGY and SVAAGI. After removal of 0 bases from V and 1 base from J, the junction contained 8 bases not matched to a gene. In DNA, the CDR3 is TGTGCCAGCAGTTATTCGGTCGGGGTAGCGGGATCCTACGAGCAGTACTTC. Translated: CASSYSVGVAGSYEQYF.

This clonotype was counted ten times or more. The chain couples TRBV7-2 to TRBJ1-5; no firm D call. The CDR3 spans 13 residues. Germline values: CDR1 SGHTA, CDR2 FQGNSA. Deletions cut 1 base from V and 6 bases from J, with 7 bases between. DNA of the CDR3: TGTGCCAGCAGCTTAGGTGCGGGTCAGCCCCAGCATTTT. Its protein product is CASSLGAGQPQHF.

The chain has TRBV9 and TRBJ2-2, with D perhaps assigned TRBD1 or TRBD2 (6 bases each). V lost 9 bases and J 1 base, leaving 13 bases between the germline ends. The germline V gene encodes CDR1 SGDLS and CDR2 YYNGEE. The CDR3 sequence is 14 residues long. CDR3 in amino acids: CATAEGGNTGELFF. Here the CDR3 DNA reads TGTGCCACAGCCGAGGGGGGGAACACCGGGGAGCTGTTTTTT.